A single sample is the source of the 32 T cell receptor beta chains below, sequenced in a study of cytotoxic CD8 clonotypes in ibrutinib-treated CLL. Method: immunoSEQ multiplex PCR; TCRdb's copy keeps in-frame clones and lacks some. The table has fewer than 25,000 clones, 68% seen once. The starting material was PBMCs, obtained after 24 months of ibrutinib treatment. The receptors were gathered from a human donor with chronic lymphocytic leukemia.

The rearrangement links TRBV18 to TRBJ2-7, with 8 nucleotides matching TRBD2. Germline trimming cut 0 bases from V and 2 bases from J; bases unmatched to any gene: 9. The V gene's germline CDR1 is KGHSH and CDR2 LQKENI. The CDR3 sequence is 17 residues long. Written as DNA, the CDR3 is TGTGCCAGCTCACCACCCCGAGCGGGGGTTAGGACCTACGAGCAGTACTTC. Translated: CASSPPRAGVRTYEQYF.

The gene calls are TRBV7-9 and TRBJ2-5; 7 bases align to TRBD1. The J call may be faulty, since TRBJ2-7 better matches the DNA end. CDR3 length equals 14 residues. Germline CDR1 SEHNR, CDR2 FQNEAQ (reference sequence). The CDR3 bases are TGTGCCAGCACCGCGACAGGGCTGCCCTACGAGCAGTACTTC. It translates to CASTATGLPYEQYF.

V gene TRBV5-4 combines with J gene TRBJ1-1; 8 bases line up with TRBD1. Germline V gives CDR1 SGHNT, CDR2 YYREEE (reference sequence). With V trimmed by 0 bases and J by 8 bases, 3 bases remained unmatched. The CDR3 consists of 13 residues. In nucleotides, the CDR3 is TGTGCCAGCAGCTTGGGGTGGACAGGGGAAGCTTTCTTT. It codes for CASSLGWTGEAFF.

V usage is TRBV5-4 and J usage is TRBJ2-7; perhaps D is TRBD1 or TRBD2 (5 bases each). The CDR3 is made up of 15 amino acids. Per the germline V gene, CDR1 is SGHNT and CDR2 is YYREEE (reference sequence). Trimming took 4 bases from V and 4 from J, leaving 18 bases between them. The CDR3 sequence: CASSPDPGRKYEQYF. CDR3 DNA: TGTGCCAGCAGCCCAGATCCGGGACGGAAATACGAGCAGTACTTC. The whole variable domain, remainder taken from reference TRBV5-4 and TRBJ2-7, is ETGVTQSPTHLIKTRGQQVTLRCSSQSGHNTVSWYQQALGQGPQFIFQYYREEENGRGNFPPRFSGLQFPNYSSELNVNALELDDSALYLCASSPDPGRKYEQYFGPGTRLTVT.

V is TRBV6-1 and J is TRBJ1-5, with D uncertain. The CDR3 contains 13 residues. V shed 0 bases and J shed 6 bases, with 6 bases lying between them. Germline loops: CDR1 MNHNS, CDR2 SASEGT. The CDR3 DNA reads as TGTGCCAGCAGTGAAGCCTGGGGTCAGCCCCAGCATTTT. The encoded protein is CASSEAWGQPQHF.

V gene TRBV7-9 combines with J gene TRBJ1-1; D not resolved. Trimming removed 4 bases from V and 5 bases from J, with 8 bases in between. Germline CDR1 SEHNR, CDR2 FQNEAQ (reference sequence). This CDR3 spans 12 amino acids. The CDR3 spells CASSSIGTEAFF. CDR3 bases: TGTGCCAGCAGCTCCATCGGGACTGAAGCTTTCTTT.

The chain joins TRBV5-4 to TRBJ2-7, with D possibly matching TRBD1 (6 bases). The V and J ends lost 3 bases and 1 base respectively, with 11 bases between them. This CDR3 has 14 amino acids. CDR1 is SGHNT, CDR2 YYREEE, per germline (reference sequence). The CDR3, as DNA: TGTGCCAGCAGCTCGACCGGGACATCCTACGAGCAGTACTTC. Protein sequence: CASSSTGTSYEQYF.

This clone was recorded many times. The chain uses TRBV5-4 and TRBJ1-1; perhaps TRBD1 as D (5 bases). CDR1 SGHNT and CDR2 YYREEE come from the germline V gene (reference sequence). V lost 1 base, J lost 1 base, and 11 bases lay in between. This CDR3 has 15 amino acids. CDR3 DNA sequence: TGTGCCAGCAGCTTGCTCGACAGACAGAACACTGAAGCTTTCTTT. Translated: CASSLLDRQNTEAFF. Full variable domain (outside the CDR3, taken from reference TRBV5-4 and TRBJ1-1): ETGVTQSPTHLIKTRGQQVTLRCSSQSGHNTVSWYQQALGQGPQFIFQYYREEENGRGNFPPRFSGLQFPNYSSELNVNALELDDSALYLCASSLLDRQNTEAFFGQGTRLTVV.

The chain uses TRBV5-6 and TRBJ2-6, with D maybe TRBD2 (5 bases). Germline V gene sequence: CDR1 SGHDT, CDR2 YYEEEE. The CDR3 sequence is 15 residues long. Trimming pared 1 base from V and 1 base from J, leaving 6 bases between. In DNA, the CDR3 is TGTGCCAGCAGCTTGATAGCGTCTGGGGCCAACGTCCTGACTTTC. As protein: CASSLIASGANVLTF.

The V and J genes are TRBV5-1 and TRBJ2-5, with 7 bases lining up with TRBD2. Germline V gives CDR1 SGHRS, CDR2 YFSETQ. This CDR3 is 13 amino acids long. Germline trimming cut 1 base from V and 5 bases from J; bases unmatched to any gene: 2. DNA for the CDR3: TGCGCCAGCAGCTTGAGCGGGGAGGAGACCCAGTACTTC. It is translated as CASSLSGEETQYF.

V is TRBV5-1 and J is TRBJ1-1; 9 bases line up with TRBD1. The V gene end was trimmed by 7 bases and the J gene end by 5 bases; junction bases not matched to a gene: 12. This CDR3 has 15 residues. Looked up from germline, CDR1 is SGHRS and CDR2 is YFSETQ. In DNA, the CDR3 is TGCGCCAGCCGACCGACAGGGGGTGTAAAAACTGAAGCTTTCTTT. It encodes CASRPTGGVKTEAFF.

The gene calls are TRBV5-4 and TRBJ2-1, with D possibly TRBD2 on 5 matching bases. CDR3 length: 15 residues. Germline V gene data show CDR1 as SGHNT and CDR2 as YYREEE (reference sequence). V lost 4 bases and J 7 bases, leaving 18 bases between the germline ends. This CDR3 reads CASSPSWGAENEQFF. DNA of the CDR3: TGTGCCAGCAGCCCCAGCTGGGGAGCGGAGAATGAGCAGTTCTTC.

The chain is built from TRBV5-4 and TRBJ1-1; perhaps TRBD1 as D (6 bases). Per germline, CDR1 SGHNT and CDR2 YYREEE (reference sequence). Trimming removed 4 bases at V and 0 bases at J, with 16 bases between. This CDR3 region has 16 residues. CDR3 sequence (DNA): TGTGCCAGCAGCCCAGGGACACTTGACTTGAACACTGAAGCTTTCTTT. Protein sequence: CASSPGTLDLNTEAFF.

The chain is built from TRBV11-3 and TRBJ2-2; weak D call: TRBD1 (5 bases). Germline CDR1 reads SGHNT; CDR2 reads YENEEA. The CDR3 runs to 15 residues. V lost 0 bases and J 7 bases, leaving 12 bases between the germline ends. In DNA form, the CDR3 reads TGTGCCAGCAGCTTAGATCCAAGCAGGGACGGGGAGCTGTTTTTT. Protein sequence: CASSLDPSRDGELFF.

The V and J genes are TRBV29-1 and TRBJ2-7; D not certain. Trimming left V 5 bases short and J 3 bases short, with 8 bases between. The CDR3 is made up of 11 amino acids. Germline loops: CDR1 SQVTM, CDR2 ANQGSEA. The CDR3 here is CSVSTYYEQYF. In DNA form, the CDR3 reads TGCAGCGTTTCCACATACTACGAGCAGTACTTC.

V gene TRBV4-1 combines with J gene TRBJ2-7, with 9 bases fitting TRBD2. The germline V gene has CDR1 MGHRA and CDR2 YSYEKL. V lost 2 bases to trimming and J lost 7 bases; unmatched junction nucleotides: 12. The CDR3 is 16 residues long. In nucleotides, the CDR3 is TGCGCCAGCAGCCAATTTGGCGGGGGGGCGGGTCTGGAGCAGTACTTC. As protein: CASSQFGGGAGLEQYF.

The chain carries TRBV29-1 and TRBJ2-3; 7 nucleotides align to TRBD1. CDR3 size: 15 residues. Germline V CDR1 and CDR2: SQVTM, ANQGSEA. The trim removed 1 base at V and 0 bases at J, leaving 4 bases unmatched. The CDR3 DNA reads TGCAGCGTTGAAGGGGCAGGGGGTAGCACAGATACGCAGTATTTT. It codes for CSVEGAGGSTDTQYF.

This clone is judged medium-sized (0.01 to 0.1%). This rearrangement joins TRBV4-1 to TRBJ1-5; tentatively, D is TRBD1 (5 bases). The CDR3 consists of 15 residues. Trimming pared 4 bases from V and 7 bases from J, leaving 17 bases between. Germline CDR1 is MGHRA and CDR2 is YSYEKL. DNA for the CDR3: TGCGCCAGCAGCCCACAAAGGGGCCTGAGGCAGCCCCAGCATTTT. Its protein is CASSPQRGLRQPQHF.

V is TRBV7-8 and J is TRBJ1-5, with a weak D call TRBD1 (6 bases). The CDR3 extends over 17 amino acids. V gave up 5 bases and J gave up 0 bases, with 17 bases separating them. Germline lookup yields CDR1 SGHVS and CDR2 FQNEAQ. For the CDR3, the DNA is TGTGCCAGCAGCCCAGAGGTAGGGGGTTATAGCAATCAGCCCCAGCATTTT. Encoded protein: CASSPEVGGYSNQPQHF.

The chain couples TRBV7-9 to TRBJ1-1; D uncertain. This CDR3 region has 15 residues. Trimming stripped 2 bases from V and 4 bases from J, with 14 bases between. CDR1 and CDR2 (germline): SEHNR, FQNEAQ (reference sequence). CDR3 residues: CASSLQDVLSTEAFF. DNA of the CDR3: TGTGCCAGCAGCTTACAGGACGTTTTGAGCACTGAAGCTTTCTTT.

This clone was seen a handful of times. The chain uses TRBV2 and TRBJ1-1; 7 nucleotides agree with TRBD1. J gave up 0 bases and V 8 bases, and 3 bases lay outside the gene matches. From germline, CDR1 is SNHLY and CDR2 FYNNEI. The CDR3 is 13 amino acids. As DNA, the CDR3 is TGTGCCAGCGACAGGGTGTTGAACACTGAAGCTTTCTTT. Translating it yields CASDRVLNTEAFF.

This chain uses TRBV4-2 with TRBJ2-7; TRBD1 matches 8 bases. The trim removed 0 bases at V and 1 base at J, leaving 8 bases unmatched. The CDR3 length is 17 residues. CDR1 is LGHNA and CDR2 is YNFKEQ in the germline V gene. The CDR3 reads CASSQDPRGLGSYEQYF. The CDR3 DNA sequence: TGTGCCAGCAGCCAAGATCCCAGGGGGCTAGGGTCCTACGAGCAGTACTTC.

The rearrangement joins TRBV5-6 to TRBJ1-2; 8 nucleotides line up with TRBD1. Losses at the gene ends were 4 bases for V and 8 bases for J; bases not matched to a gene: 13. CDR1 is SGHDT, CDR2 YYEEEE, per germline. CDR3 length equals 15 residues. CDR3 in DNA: TGTGCCAGCAGCCCAGGGACAGGTCTTAGGGGAGGCTACACCTTC. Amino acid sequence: CASSPGTGLRGGYTF.

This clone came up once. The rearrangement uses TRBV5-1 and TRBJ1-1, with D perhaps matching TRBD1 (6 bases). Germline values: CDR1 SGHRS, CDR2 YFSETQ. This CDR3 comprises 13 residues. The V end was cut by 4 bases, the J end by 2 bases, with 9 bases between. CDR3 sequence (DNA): TGCGCCAGCAGCCTGGGGGCAAACACTGAAGCTTTCTTT. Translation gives CASSLGANTEAFF.

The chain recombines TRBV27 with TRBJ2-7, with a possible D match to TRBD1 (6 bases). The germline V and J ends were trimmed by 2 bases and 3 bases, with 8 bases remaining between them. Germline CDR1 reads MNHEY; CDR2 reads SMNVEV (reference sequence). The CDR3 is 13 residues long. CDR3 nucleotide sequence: TGTGCCAGCAGTTTAGGACAGCACTACGAGCAGTACTTC. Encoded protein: CASSLGQHYEQYF.

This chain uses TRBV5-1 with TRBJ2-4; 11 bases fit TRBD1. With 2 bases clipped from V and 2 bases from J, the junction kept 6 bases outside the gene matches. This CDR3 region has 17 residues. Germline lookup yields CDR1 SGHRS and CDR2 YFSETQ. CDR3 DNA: TGCGCCAGCAGCTTATCCGGGACAGGGGGTTCCAAAAACATTCAGTACTTC. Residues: CASSLSGTGGSKNIQYF.

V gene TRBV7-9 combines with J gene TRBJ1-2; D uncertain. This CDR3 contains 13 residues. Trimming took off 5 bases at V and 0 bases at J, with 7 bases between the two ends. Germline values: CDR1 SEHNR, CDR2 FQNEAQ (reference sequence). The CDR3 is CASSGVSNYGYTF. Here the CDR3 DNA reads TGTGCCAGCAGCGGGGTGTCTAACTATGGCTACACCTTC. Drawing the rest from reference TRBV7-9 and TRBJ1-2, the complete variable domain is DTGVSQNPRHKITKRGQNVTFRCDPISEHNRLYWYRQTLGQGPEFLTYFQNEAQLEKSRLLSDRFSAERPKGSFSTLEIQRTEQGDSAMYLCASSGVSNYGYTFGSGTRLTVV.

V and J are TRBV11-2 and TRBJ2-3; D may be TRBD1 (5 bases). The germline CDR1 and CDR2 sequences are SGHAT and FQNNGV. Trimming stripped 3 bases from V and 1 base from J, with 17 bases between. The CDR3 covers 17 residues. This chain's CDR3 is CASSFYGHSHRTDTQYF. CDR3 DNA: TGTGCCAGCAGCTTTTATGGACATTCTCATCGCACAGATACGCAGTATTTT.

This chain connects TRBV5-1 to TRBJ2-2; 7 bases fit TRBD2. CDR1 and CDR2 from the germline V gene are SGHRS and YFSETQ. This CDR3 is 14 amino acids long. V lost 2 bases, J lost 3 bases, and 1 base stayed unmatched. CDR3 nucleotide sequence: TGCGCCAGCAGCTTACGGGGGGACACCGGGGAGCTGTTTTTT. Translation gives CASSLRGDTGELFF.

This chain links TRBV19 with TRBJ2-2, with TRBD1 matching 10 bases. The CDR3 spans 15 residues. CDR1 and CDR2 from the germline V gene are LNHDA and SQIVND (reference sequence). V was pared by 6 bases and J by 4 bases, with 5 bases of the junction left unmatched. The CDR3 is CASRRQGAGTGELFF. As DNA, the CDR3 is TGTGCCAGTAGACGACAGGGGGCTGGCACCGGGGAGCTGTTTTTT.

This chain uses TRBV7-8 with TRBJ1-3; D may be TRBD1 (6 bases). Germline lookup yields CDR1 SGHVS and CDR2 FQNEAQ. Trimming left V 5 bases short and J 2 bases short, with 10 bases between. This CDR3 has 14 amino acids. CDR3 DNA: TGTGCCAGCAGCCCAAGGGGGACTGGAAACACCATATATTTT. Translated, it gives CASSPRGTGNTIYF.

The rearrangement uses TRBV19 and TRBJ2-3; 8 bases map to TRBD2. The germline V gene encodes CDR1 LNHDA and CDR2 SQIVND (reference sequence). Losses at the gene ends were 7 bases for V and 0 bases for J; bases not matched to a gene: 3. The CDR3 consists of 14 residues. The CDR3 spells CASMTGGSTDTQYF. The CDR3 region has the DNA TGTGCCAGTATGACGGGGGGGAGCACAGATACGCAGTATTTT.